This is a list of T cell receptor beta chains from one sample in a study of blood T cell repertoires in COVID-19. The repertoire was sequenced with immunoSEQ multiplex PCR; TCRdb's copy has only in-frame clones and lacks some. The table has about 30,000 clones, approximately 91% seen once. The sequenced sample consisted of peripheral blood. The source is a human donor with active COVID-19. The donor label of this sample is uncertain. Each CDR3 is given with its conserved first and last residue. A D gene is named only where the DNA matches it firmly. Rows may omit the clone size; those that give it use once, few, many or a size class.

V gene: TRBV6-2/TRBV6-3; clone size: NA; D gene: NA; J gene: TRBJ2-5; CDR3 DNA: TGTGCCAGCAGTCTCCCTCCAACAGGGTGGAGAGAGACCCAGTACTTC; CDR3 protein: CASSLPPTGWRETQYF
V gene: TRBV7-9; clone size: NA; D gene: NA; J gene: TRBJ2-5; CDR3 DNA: TGTGCCGGGGCGGGGGCCCCGGCTGAGGCCCAGTACTTC; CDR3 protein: CAGAGAPAEAQYF
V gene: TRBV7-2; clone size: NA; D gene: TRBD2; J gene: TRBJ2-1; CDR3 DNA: TGTGCCAGCAGCTTAACGGGAGGCCCCTACAATGAGCAGTTCTTC; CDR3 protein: CASSLTGGPYNEQFF
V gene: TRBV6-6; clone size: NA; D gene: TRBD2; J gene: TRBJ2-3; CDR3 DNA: TGTGCCAGCAGTTACCCTAGCGGGGGCCCAGATACGCAGTATTTT; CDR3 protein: CASSYPSGGPDTQYF
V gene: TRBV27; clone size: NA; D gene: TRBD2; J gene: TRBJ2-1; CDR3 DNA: TGTGCCAGCAGTTTAACGGGGGGGACCCCCTACAATGAGCAGTTCTTC; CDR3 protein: CASSLTGGTPYNEQFF
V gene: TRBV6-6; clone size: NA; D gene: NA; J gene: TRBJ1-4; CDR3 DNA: TGTGCCAGCAGCACAACTGAGGGGGTCTATGAAAAACTGTTTTTT; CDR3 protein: CASSTTEGVYEKLFF
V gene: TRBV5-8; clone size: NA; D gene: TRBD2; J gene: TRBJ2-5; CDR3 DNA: TGTGCCAGCAGCGGAGGACTAGCGGGGGGTGAGACCCAGTACTTC; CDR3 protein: CASSGGLAGGETQYF
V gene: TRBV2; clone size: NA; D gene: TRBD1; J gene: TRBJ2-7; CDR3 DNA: TGTGCCAGCAGTGGCCGAGACAGGGGGGCCGAGCAGTACTTC; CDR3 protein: CASSGRDRGAEQYF
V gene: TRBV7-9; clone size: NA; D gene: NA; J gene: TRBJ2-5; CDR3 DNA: TGTGCCAGCAGCTCCGCTCCCGGGACTGATTCTCAAGAGACCCAGTACTTC; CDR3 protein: CASSSAPGTDSQETQYF
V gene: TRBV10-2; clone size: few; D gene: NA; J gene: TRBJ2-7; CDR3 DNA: TGCGCCAGCAGTGACGGGAAGATCTACGAGCAGTACTTC; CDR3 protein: CASSDGKIYEQYF
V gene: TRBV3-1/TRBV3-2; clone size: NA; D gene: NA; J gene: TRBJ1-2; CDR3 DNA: TGTGCCAGCAGCCAGCCCGGAGTTTTGGGCTACACCTTC; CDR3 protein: CASSQPGVLGYTF
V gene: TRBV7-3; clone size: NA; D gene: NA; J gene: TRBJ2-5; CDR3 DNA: TGTGCCAGCAGCTTAACCGGGGTCGCGGCCCAGTACTTC; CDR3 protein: CASSLTGVAAQYF
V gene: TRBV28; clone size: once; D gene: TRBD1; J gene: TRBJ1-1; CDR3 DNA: TGTGCCAGCACGACAGGGGGCTTGAACACTGAAGCTTTCTTT; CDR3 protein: CASTTGGLNTEAFF
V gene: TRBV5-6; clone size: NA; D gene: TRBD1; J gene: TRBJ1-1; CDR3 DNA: TGTGCCAGCAGCTCCGGGACAGGGGGTCTGAACACTGAAGCTTTCTTT; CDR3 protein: CASSSGTGGLNTEAFF
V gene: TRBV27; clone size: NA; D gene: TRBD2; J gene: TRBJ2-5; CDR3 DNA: TGTGCCAGCAGTCAGCGACTAACTAGCGGGAGAAAGTACCAAGAGACCCAGTACTTC; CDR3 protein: CASSQRLTSGRKYQETQYF
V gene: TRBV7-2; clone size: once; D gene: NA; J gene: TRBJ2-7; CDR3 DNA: TGTGCCAGCAGCTTAAAAATGGCGGGGGCGGGAGAGCAGTACTTC; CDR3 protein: CASSLKMAGAGEQYF
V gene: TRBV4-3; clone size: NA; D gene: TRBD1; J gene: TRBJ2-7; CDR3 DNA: TGCGCCAGCAGCCCTTCGACAGGGGGCACCTACGAGCAGTACTTC; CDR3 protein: CASSPSTGGTYEQYF
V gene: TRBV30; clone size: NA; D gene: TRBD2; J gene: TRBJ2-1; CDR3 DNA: TGTGCCTGGTTAGAGGCGGGACTAGCGGGAAGGGGTGAGCAGTTCTTC; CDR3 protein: CAWLEAGLAGRGEQFF
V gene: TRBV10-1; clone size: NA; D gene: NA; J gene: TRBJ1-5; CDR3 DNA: TGCGCCAGCAGGGGCAGTTATAGCAATCAGCCCCAGCATTTT; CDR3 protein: CASRGSYSNQPQHF
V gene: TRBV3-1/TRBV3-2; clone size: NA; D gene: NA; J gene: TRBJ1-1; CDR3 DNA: TGTGCCAGCAGCCAAGGGGGGGACACTGAAGCTTTCTTT; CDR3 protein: CASSQGGDTEAFF
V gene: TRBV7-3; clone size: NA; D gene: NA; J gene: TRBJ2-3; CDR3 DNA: TGTGCCAGCAGCTTAAACCCCGGGTCCCCAGATACGCAGTATTTT; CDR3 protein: CASSLNPGSPDTQYF
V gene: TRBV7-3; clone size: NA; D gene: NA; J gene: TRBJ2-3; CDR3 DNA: TGTGCCAGCAGCTCTCTAGGGGCGGATACGCAGTATTTT; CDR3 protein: CASSSLGADTQYF
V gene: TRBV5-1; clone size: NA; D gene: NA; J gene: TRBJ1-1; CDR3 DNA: TGCGCCAGCAGCCCCCCCCAGGGGCTTATGACTGAAGCTTTCTTT; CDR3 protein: CASSPPQGLMTEAFF
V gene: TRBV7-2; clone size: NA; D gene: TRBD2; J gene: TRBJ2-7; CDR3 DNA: TGTGCCAGCAGCTTAAGCCTAGCGGGGCCCTACGAGCAGTACTTC; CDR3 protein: CASSLSLAGPYEQYF
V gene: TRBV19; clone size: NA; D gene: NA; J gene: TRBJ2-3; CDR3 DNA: TGTGCCAGTAGTACTCACACTAGTAGCACAGATACGCAGTATTTT; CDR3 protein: CASSTHTSSTDTQYF
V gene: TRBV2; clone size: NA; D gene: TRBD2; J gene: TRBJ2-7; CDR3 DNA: TGTGCCAGCAGTGCTGCGGGGGGGCCCTTTGGCGAGCAGTACTTC; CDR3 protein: CASSAAGGPFGEQYF
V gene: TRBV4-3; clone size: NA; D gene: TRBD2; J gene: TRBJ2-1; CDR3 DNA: TGCGCCAGCAGCCAAGAAGCTAGCGGTTCCTACAATGAGCAGTTCTTC; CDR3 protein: CASSQEASGSYNEQFF
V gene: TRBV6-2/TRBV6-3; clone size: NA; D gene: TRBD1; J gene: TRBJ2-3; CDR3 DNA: TGTGCCAGCAGTCACCACAGGGGGCGCGGGTTCGCAGATACGCAGTATTTT; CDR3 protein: CASSHHRGRGFADTQYF
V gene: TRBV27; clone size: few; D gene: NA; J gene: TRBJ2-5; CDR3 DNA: TGTGCCAGCAGTCCCCTAACAGGGACCATCAGTAACAAAGAGACCCAGTACTTC; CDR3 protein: CASSPLTGTISNKETQYF
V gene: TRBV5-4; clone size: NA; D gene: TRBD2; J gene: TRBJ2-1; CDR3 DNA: TGTGCCAGCAGCGGGACTAGCGGGAGGTACAATGAGCAGTTCTTC; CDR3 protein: CASSGTSGRYNEQFF
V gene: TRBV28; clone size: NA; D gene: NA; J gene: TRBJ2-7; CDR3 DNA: TGTGCCAGCGACCAACAGCTTTGGGGAGGCGAGCAGTACTTC; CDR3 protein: CASDQQLWGGEQYF
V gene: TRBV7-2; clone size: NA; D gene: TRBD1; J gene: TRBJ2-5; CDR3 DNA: TGTGCCAGCAGCTCACAGGGGGCTTCCGGAGGAGAGACCCAGTACTTC; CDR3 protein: CASSSQGASGGETQYF
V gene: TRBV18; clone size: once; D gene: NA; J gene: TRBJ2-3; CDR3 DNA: TGTGCCAGCTCACCCGCAGATACGCAGTATTTT; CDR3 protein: CASSPADTQYF
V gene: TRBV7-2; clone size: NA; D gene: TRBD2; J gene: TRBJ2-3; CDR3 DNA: TGTGCCAGCAGCTCCATGGCCATAGGACTAGCGGGAGGGCGGGATACGCAGTATTTT; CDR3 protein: CASSSMAIGLAGGRDTQYF
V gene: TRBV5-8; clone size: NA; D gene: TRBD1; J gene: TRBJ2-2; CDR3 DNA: TGTGCCAGCAGCCTGGACAGGTGGGCCGGGGAGCTGTTTTTT; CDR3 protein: CASSLDRWAGELFF
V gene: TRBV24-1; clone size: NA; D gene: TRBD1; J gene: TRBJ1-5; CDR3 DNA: TGTGCCACCAGTGACGTCCGACAGGGGGACAATCAGCCCCAGCATTTT; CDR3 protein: CATSDVRQGDNQPQHF
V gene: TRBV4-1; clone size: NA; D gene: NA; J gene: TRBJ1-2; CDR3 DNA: TGCGCCAGCAGCCAAGGGACAGTCTATGGCTACACCTTC; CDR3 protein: CASSQGTVYGYTF
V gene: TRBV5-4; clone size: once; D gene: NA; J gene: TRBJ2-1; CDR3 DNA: TGTGCCAGCAGCTTGGAACCTAGCAATGAGCAGTTCTTC; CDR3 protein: CASSLEPSNEQFF
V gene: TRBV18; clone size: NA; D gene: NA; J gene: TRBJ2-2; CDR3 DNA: TGTGCCAGCTCACCCTCCTGGGCGACCGGGGAGCTGTTTTTT; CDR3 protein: CASSPSWATGELFF
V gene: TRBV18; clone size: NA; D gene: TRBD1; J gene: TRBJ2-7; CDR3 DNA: TGTGCCAGCTCACCCCCTGGACAGGCCTTCTCCTACGAGCAGTACTTC; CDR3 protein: CASSPPGQAFSYEQYF
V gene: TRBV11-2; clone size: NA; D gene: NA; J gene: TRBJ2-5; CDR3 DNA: TGTGCCAGCAGCTTAACTTCGGCGGGACTGAACCAAGAGACCCAGTACTTC; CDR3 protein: CASSLTSAGLNQETQYF
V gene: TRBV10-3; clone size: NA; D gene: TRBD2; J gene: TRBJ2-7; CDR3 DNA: TGTGCCACGCTAGCGGGAGTTGCCGGCGAGCAGTACTTC; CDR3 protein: CATLAGVAGEQYF
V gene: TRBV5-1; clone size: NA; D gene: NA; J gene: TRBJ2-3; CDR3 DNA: TGCGCCAGCAGCTTGGCAGCTAGCAGGTTGGATACGCAGTATTTT; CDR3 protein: CASSLAASRLDTQYF
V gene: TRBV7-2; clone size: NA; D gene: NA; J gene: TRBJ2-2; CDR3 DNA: TGTGCCAGCAGCTTACTCGGTAACACCGGGGAGCTGTTTTTT; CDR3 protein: CASSLLGNTGELFF
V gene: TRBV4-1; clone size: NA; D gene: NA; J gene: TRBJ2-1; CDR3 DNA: TGCGCCAGCAGCCAAGATCTGGCAGCGAGCTCCTACAATGAGCAGTTCTTC; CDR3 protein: CASSQDLAASSYNEQFF
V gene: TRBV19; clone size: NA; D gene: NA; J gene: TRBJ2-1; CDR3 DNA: TGTGCCAGTAGGGGGGCTTTGTACAATGAGCAGTTCTTC; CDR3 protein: CASRGALYNEQFF
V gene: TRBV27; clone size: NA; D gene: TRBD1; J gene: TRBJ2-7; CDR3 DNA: TGTGCCAGCAGTTTCTCCGGGACAGGATACGAGCAGTACTTC; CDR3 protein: CASSFSGTGYEQYF
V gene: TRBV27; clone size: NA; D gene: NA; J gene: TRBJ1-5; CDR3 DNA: TGTGCCAGCAGTTTTCTAGGGGTAAATCAGCCCCAGCATTTT; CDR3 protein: CASSFLGVNQPQHF
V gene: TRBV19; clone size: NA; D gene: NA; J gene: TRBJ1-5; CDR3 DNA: TGTGCCAGTAGTATTCAGGAACGACAGCCCCAGCATTTT; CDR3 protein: CASSIQERQPQHF
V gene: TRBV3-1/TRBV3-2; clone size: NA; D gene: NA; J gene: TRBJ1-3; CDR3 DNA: TGTGCCAGCAGCCAAGGAGGGGGACGCTTCTCTGGAAACACCATATATTTT; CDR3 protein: CASSQGGGRFSGNTIYF
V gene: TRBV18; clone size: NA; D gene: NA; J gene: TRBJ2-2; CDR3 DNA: TGTGCCAGCTCACCGACTAGTCTTACCACCGGGGAGCTGTTTTTT; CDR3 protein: CASSPTSLTTGELFF
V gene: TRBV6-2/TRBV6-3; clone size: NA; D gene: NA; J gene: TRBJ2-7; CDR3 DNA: TGTGCCAGCAGTTACATAGCCCCCTACGAGCAGTACTTC; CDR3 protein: CASSYIAPYEQYF
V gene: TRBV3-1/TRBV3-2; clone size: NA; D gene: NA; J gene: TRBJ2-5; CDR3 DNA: TGTGCCAGCAGCCAAGCGGCAGGGGAAGGAGAGACCCAGTACTTC; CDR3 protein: CASSQAAGEGETQYF
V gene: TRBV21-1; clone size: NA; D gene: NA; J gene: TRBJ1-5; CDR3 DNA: TGTGCCAGCAGCAAAGAGAGGGACAGGGACCCAAGGAATCAGCCCCAGCATTTT; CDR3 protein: CASSKERDRDPRNQPQHF
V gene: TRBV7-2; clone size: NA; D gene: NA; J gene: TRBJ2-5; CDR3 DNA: TGTGCCAGCAGCTTAGTTGGCGGGGCGGGGGAGACCCAGTACTTC; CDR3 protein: CASSLVGGAGETQYF
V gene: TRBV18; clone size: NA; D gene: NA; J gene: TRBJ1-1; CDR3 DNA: TGTGCCAGCTCACCAAATGGAGGGACTGAAGCTTTCTTT; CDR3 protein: CASSPNGGTEAFF
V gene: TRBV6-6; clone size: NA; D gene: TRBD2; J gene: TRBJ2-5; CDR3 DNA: TGTGCCGGAGGGACTAGCGGGGGCCGAGAGACCCAGTACTTC; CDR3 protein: CAGGTSGGRETQYF